The T cell receptor (beta chain) described here comes from a study of shared clonotypes between healthy human individuals. About the research overall: Three plates each covered CD4 naive and memory; CD8 naive two, CD8 memory one. Whole-study findings and limits: Clonotypes shared by all four sorted-subset donors had higher generation probabilities than non-shared clonotypes.

Profiled with immunoSEQ multiplex PCR; TCRdb holds only in-frame clones, not every one. The sample contains some 2 million clones, 85% to 95% of which appear only once. The CDR3 extends over 14 amino acids. Selected positively for CCR7 and CD45RO-negative, naive CD8 cells excluded terminally differentiated effector memory CD45RA+ cells. Note on this clone: Its target is unknown.

The chain joins TRBV21-1 to TRBJ2-7; the listed D gene, TRBD2, was not tested against the DNA. TRBV21-1 is described as a pseudogene. This TCR was recovered from a man between 18 and 35 years old in good health. Specimen: naive CD8+ T cells sorted from blood. CDR3 DNA: TGTGCCAGCCGGGACTTCAAATATCGACCCGAGCAGTACTTC. Its protein product is CASRDFKYRPEQYF.